The text below deals with one T cell receptor beta chain. The antigen is unknown. This entry belongs to a study of OX40 agonist ivuxolimab in advanced cancers. Sampling of blood occurred at baseline, cycle 4 day 1, and cycle 7 day 1. Germline assignment: CDR1 LNHDA and CDR2 SQIVND (reference sequence). V lost 3 bases, J lost 10 bases, and 17 bases lay in between. The CDR3 consists of 14 residues. Points from the study as a whole: Expanded peripheral T cells had an undetermined antigen specificity. Averaged across samples, CD8+ T cells carried more expanded clones than CD4+ did. At 0.1 to 3.0 mg/kg, clonal expansion of CD4+ and CD8+ blood T cells had occurred by week 6.

Libraries were prepared by immunoSEQ multiplex PCR; TCRdb keeps only in-frame clonotypes and omits some of them. The table shows over 15,000 clones, with roughly 70% occurring only once. The chain is built from TRBV19 and TRBJ2-3; TRBD2 is a possible D gene (7 bases). This TCR came from an adult with an advanced solid tumor such as melanoma, head and neck, liver or kidney cancer. The sequencing here drew on CD4+ or CD8+ T cells sorted from blood, taken in a trial of the OX40 agonist ivuxolimab. The CDR3 here is CASSILLGGGSQYF. The CDR3, as DNA: TGTGCCAGTAGTATTCTACTAGGGGGAGGGTCGCAGTATTTT.